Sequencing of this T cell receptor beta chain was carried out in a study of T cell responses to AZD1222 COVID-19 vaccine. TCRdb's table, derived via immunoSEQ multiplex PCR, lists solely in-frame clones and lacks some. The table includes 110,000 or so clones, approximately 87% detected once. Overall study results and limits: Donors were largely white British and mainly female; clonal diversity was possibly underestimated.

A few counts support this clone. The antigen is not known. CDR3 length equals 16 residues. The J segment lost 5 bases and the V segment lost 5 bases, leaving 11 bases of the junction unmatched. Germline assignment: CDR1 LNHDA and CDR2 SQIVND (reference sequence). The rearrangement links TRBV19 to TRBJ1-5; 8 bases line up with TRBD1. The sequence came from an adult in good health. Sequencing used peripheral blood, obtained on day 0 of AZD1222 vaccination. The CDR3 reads CASSPWGHRGDQPQHF. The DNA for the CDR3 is TGTGCCAGTAGTCCTTGGGGTCACAGGGGGGATCAGCCCCAGCATTTT.